This T cell receptor (beta chain) was documented in a study of identical twins' blood T cells. Study-wide results and limits: Each donor's most abundant TCRbeta clonotypes shared more CDR3 sequences with her twin than unrelated donors.

The CDR3 consists of 14 residues. Looked up from germline, CDR1 is SNHLY and CDR2 is FYNNEI. With V trimmed by 6 bases and J by 7 bases, 6 bases remained unmatched. Each TCR cDNA library carried sample-specific barcodes on both ends. TCRdb re-derived calls from the 5' RACE reads in MiXCR, one entry per CDR3 protein. The repertoire has 300,000 to 450,000 distinct CDR3 sequences, roughly 28% of them found once; the top ten carry about 6%. The donors were healthy female monozygous twins, three pairs in total. This clonotype appeared a few times. Its matching antigen is unknown. This sequence joins TRBV2 and TRBJ1-4; 9 nucleotides match TRBD1. This receptor was taken from a woman aged 18 to 55 in good health. Material: PBMCs. CDR3 residues: CASRGDRESEKLFF. CDR3 nucleotides: TGTGCCAGCAGGGGGGACAGGGAATCTGAAAAACTGTTTTTT. The entire variable domain, with the rest obtained from reference TRBV2 and TRBJ1-4, is as follows: EPEVTQTPSHQVTQMGQEVILRCVPISNHLYFYWYRQILGQKVEFLVSFYNNEISEKSEIFDDQFSVERPDGSNFTLKIRSTKLEDSAMYFCASRGDRESEKLFFGSGTQLSVL.